This T cell receptor (beta chain) came from a study of CD8 T cells in ankylosing spondylitis (dated by TCRdb to the late 2010s). As for the study more broadly: To find TCR variants linked to disease, the study profiled T cell receptor beta repertoires in ankylosing spondylitis patients and healthy donors. Peripheral blood was sampled, and synovial fluid was additionally collected from ankylosing spondylitis patients. In total, the full study cohort was made up of roughly 110 healthy donors and about two dozen ankylosing spondylitis patients. What the study reported, not specific to this receptor: The disease-linked clones had a CD8+ phenotype and were found at relatively low frequencies in peripheral blood. The disease-linked clones were reported to be significantly enriched in matched synovial fluid samples from ankylosing spondylitis patients. A TCR beta motif made up of eight highly homologous amino acid variants appeared to be characteristic of blood from ankylosing spondylitis patients. Some TCR beta motif variants had previously been reported in synovial fluid and blood of reactive arthritis patients, which suggested common disease-initiation mechanisms.

With regard to this clonotype: Its antigen has not been determined. The input lacks base qualities; no much larger clone sits a single base away.

The CDR3 goes from the cysteine to the phenylalanine over 14 residues. Only the CDR3 region is kept as DNA, spanning 42 bases read in frame from base 1. V was cut back by 4 bases and J by 4 bases, leaving a gap of 16 bases between them. Via the germline V gene (reference sequence), CDR1 is DFQATT and CDR2 SNEGSKA. The instrument given in TCRdb is Illumina HiSeq 2500. Quantitative 5'-RACE with molecular barcodes was used to prepare TCR beta libraries. The study's own analysis went as follows. Disease-linked TCR variants were identified with a new computational method built on a probabilistic model of VDJ rearrangement. TCRdb applied fastp at Q25 and MiXCR to the public reads, then kept only in-frame beta chains. Each entry merges the rows of one CDR3 protein and shows their most common DNA and genes. The V and J calls reflect TCRdb's pipeline rather than the authors' work. A total of over 400,000 distinct CDR3 sequences appear in this sample, roughly 25% of them only once. The top ten clonotypes cover 0.75% to 0.9% of the sample.

Recombination connected TRBV20-1 to TRBJ1-1; TRBD1 is possibly the D segment (5 matching bases). This TCR was recovered from a male donor with ankylosing spondylitis. The material sequenced was blood, either unsorted or a sorted T cell fraction (not recorded which). The DNA sequence reads TGCAGTGCTACAAAAATCCAGGGTACCACTGAAGCTTTCTTT. Translated, this gives CSATKIQGTTEAFF.